This T cell receptor (beta chain) was obtained from a study of T cell repertoires in cytomegalovirus infection. Overall study context: It can be stated that public TCR beta signatures indicated CMV infection as well as a matching HLA type. Study-level results: Identification of carriers of CMV plus the relevant HLA was performed using cumulative public TCR beta family frequency. HLA-C-restricted CMV clonotypes gave the most frequent clonotype in two of eight donors.

Between the trimmed V and J ends, which lost 1 base and 0 bases, there was a span of 12 bases. Germline V gene sequence: CDR1 SGHAT, CDR2 FQNNGV. There are 16 residues in the CDR3. TCRdb reanalysed the reads using MiXCR and keeps one entry per CDR3 protein. The sample has more than 150,000 distinct CDR3 sequences; roughly 27% are singletons. In this sample, this clonotype turned up a few times. What it binds is unknown. The sequenced sample consisted of PBMCs. This chain connects TRBV11-2 to TRBJ1-1; D call uncertain. The sequence was obtained from a human donor in good health (CMV status not recorded). Some clones in this sample may be carry-over from other donors' samples. The CDR3 nucleotides are TGTGCCAGCAGCTTAGGTGCGGAAGCCTTGAACACTGAAGCTTTCTTT. It encodes CASSLGAEALNTEAFF.